Presented here are 7 T cell receptor beta chains from one specimen sequenced in a study of CD8 T cells in ankylosing spondylitis. In TCRdb, the 5' RACE reads were re-called with MiXCR into one record per CDR3 protein. The sample lists about 200,000 distinct CDR3 sequences; around 13% were seen once. The sequencing input was blood, either unsorted or a sorted T cell fraction (not recorded which). These TCRs come from a male donor with ankylosing spondylitis or in good health (not recorded which).

This clonotype was counted only a few times. The chain joins TRBV27 to TRBJ2-5; 7 bases agree with TRBD1. The CDR3 is 18 residues long. Unmatched junction bases numbered 13, after V lost 2 bases and J lost 1 base. Looked up from germline, CDR1 is MNHEY and CDR2 is SMNVEV (reference sequence). CDR3 nucleotides: TGTGCCAGCAGTTTACGCGGGCCGGCCTGGGACAGCCAAGAGACCCAGTACTTC. Translating gives CASSLRGPAWDSQETQYF.

The chain carries TRBV27 and TRBJ2-1; 9 nucleotides line up with TRBD2. Trimming removed 8 bases from V and 1 base from J; junction bases left unmatched: 6. The CDR3 spans 15 residues. Looked up from germline, CDR1 is MNHEY and CDR2 is SMNVEV (reference sequence). CDR3 sequence: CASQLAGTSYNEQFF. As DNA, the CDR3 is TGTGCCAGCCAACTAGCGGGCACGTCCTACAATGAGCAGTTCTTC.

In this sample, this clonotype turned up a few times. This chain links TRBV27 with TRBJ2-7; D possibly matches TRBD1 or TRBD2 (6 bases each). V was shortened by 10 bases and J by 4 bases, with 11 bases between the two germline ends. Looked up from germline, CDR1 is MNHEY and CDR2 is SMNVEV (reference sequence). The CDR3 is made up of 11 amino acids. CDR3 nucleotide sequence: TGTGCCACAGGGGCGGGGTACGAGCAGTACTTC. Translating gives CATGAGYEQYF.

V usage is TRBV5-6 and J usage is TRBJ2-5; 10 positions agree with TRBD2. CDR3 length equals 16 residues. The germline V gene has CDR1 SGHDT and CDR2 YYEEEE. With 0 bases clipped from V and 4 bases from J, the junction kept 6 bases outside the gene matches. The CDR3 protein is CASSLGLAGVGETQYF. The CDR3 DNA sequence: TGTGCCAGCAGCTTGGGTCTAGCGGGGGTCGGAGAGACCCAGTACTTC.

This chain uses TRBV13 with TRBJ2-7; no reliable D call. Germline V gene sequence: CDR1 PRHDT, CDR2 FYEKMQ (reference sequence). Deletions cut 0 bases from V and 3 bases from J, with 9 bases between. CDR3 size: 14 residues. CDR3 nucleotide sequence: TGTGCCAGCAGCTTAGGCCTTGGGGACTACGAGCAGTACTTC. Translated: CASSLGLGDYEQYF.

CDR3 nucleotide sequence: TGTGCTAGTGGTTTCGACGGAGATTACACTGAAGCTTTCTTT. Its translation: CASGFDGDYTEAFF. The V call is TRBV12-5, the J call TRBJ1-1; the D is unclear. Germline V gene lookup returns CDR1 LGHNT and CDR2 FRNRAP. The CDR3 spans 14 residues. Trimming took 3 bases from V and 3 from J, leaving 11 bases between them.

V and J are TRBV6-5 and TRBJ2-7, with 7 bases matching TRBD1. CDR3 length equals 12 residues. With 10 bases clipped from V and 4 bases from J, the junction kept 7 bases outside the gene matches. The V gene's germline CDR1 is MNHEY and CDR2 SVGAGI. In nucleotides, the CDR3 is TGTGCCACAGGACAGGCCCCATACGAGCAGTACTTC. It yields the protein CATGQAPYEQYF.